This T cell receptor beta chain is from a study of cytomegalovirus exposure and HLA in healthy donors. General observations from the study: Within the data, a cluster of highly shared sequence variants was likely a sequencing artifact.

Worth noting for this clone: As yet, its antigen is unknown.

60 Vbeta and 13 Jbeta primers were used in PCR. TCRdb's copy holds only in-frame clones and misses some; the assay was immunoSEQ multiplex PCR. The sample contains under 90,000 clones, 65% to 75% of which appear only once. The CDR3 runs to 13 residues. Germline V gives CDR1 SGHRS, CDR2 YFSETQ. The V end was cut by 3 bases, the J end by 3 bases, with 7 bases between. The TCR was taken from a man between 40 and 49 years old in good health and CMV-seropositive. V and J are TRBV5-1 and TRBJ1-5; D is unclear. The source material was PBMCs. The chain's CDR3 is CASSSGYNQPQHF. CDR3 sequence (DNA): TGCGCCAGCAGCTCGGGGTACAATCAGCCCCAGCATTTT.